The 29 T cell receptor beta chains below all came from one sample that was sequenced in a study of spatial heterogeneity in lung cancer (dated by TCRdb to about 2019). Findings and caveats that apply to the study as a whole: The number of expanded intratumoral alpha and beta TCRs correlated with the tumor nonsynonymous mutation count.

These receptors lack a known antigen. Per the publication, the time point label means: sample taken at primary tumor resection. The method behind the library was 5' RACE. TCRdb names NextSeq 500 as the instrument used. TCRdb handled the public reads itself, with Q25 trimming in fastp and clone calling in MiXCR, and kept productive beta chains. Each entry merges the rows of one CDR3 protein and shows their most common DNA and genes. Recorded for this sample are roughly 1,000 distinct CDR3 sequences; 4% to 5% of them occurred a single time. The ten largest clones add up to under 35% of the sample. Sample: lung tumor tissue, taken at surgery. The receptors shown here come from a male donor with early-stage non-small cell lung cancer.

The chain is built from TRBV4-1 and TRBJ1-3, with D unresolved. Trimming removed 4 bases at V and 8 bases at J, with 12 bases between. In germline, CDR1 is MGHRA, CDR2 YSYEKL. The CDR3 is 13 residues long. CDR3 nucleotides: TGCGCCAGCAGCCTCCTCCTGAGGGACACCATATATTTT. This translates into CASSLLLRDTIYF.

By proportion, this clonotype is medium-sized. The V call is TRBV7-2, the J call TRBJ1-2; 8 nucleotides agree with TRBD1. CDR1 SGHTA and CDR2 FQGNSA come from the germline V gene. V shed 1 base and J 2 bases; nucleotides not matched to a gene: 3. The CDR3 covers 15 residues. CDR3 region: CASSLEAGGNYGYTF. CDR3 coding DNA: TGTGCCAGCAGCTTAGAGGCAGGGGGCAACTATGGCTACACCTTC.

Relative to its sample, this clonotype is medium-sized (0.01 to 0.1%). The rearrangement joins TRBV20-1 to TRBJ2-3; 7 positions agree with TRBD1. Germline V gene sequence: CDR1 DFQATT, CDR2 SNEGSKA (reference sequence). CDR3 size: 14 residues. V lost 2 bases to trimming and J lost 5 bases; unmatched junction nucleotides: 7. CDR3 sequence reads: CSARLPGQLDTQYF. The CDR3 DNA reads as TGCAGTGCTAGATTACCGGGACAGTTAGATACGCAGTATTTT.

This clonotype has ten or more counts. This may arise from a read error, as a much more abundant clone is one base away. V is TRBV6-5 and J is TRBJ1-6; D gene unclear. The CDR3 runs to 13 residues. Germline V gene sequence: CDR1 MNHEY, CDR2 SVGAGI. CDR3 nucleotides: TGTGTCAGCTACAGTACCCTAGTGGGGCCCCTCCACTTT. This encodes CVSYSTLVGPLHF.

This clonotype rates as medium-sized. The chain combines TRBV6-1 with TRBJ1-2, with D possibly matching TRBD1 (6 bases). CDR3 length: 14 amino acids. Germline V gene lookup returns CDR1 MNHNS and CDR2 SASEGT. The V end was cut by 4 bases, the J end by 3 bases, with 12 bases between. The CDR3 nucleotides read TGTGCCAGCAGTGTCACAGGGCTTTACTATGGCTACACCTTC. Residues: CASSVTGLYYGYTF.

This clonotype counts as medium-sized. The chain has TRBV6-6 and TRBJ2-6; D remains ambiguous. Germline CDR1 is MNHNY and CDR2 is SVGAGI (reference sequence). CDR3 length: 18 amino acids. Trimming left V 6 bases short and J 0 bases short, with 18 bases between. The CDR3 sequence: CASRGIGILVSGANVLTF. CDR3 bases: TGTGCCAGCAGGGGGATAGGGATTCTCGTCTCTGGGGCCAACGTCCTGACTTTC.

By frequency in the sample, this clonotype is medium-sized. This rearrangement joins TRBV11-2 to TRBJ1-2; 7 bases line up with TRBD1. After removal of 1 base from V and 8 bases from J, the junction contained 13 bases not matched to a gene. The CDR3 contains 16 residues. Germline V gene data show CDR1 as SGHAT and CDR2 as FQNNGV. CDR3 residues: CASSLAGLQGKGGYTF. DNA for the CDR3: TGTGCCAGCAGCTTAGCAGGTCTACAGGGGAAAGGCGGCTACACCTTC.

This clonotype is labeled medium-sized. The chain is built from TRBV15 and TRBJ2-3; TRBD1 aligns across 10 bases. This CDR3 has 16 residues. From germline, CDR1 is LNHNV and CDR2 YYDKDF (reference sequence). V trimming: 4 bases; J trimming: 2 bases; junction bases outside the gene matches: 6. The CDR3 nucleotides are TGTGCCACCAGCACAACGACAGGGGGCTTCACAGATACGCAGTATTTT. Amino acid sequence: CATSTTTGGFTDTQYF.

This clonotype counts as medium-sized. The gene calls are TRBV10-3 and TRBJ1-5; TRBD1 matches at 7 bases. Unmatched junction bases numbered 11, after V lost 5 bases and J lost 1 base. The CDR3 totals 17 residues. The germline V gene encodes CDR1 ENHRY and CDR2 SYGVKD. CDR3 coding DNA: TGTGCCATCAGTCCACAGATCTCGGGACAGAGCAATCAGCCCCAGCATTTT. Its protein is CAISPQISGQSNQPQHF.

The CDR3 sequence: CSVDPAGGVKTQYF. The CDR3 DNA is TGCAGCGTTGATCCCGCGGGAGGTGTAAAGACCCAGTACTTC. The chain combines TRBV29-1 with TRBJ2-5; the match to TRBD2 covers 8 bases. The CDR3 length is 14 residues. Trimming at V came to 3 bases and at J to 6 bases, leaving 9 bases not matched to a gene. CDR1 is SQVTM, CDR2 ANQGSEA, per germline.

This clonotype is classed as medium-sized. The J gene is TRBJ2-3, the V gene TRBV2, with D possibly matching TRBD2 (6 bases). CDR1 SNHLY and CDR2 FYNNEI come from the germline V gene. V was trimmed by 4 bases and J by 2 bases, leaving 13 bases between them. The CDR3 length is 15 residues. Here the CDR3 reads CASSVPAGFTDTQYF. CDR3 sequence (DNA): TGTGCCAGCAGTGTTCCAGCGGGCTTCACAGATACGCAGTATTTT.

This clonotype is termed medium-sized. Written as DNA, the CDR3 is TGCAGCGTTGGGGACAGGCTCCTCTATGGCTACACCTTC. It is translated as CSVGDRLLYGYTF. V and J are TRBV29-1 and TRBJ1-2, with 8 bases matching TRBD1. With V trimmed by 4 bases and J by 4 bases, 5 bases remained unmatched. The CDR3 consists of 13 residues. The germline CDR1 and CDR2 sequences are SQVTM and ANQGSEA.

This clonotype is medium-sized. This chain links TRBV7-3 with TRBJ2-1; D unresolved. Germline lookup yields CDR1 SGHTA and CDR2 FQGTGA. V lost 1 base and J lost 5, with 18 bases in between. There are 17 residues in the CDR3. CDR3 in amino acids: CASSLREVAFGNNEQFF. The CDR3 DNA reads TGTGCCAGCAGCTTAAGGGAAGTAGCCTTTGGGAACAATGAGCAGTTCTTC. Combining the CDR3 with reference TRBV7-3 and TRBJ2-1 gives the whole variable domain GAGVSQTPSNKVTEKGKYVELRCDPISGHTALYWYRQSLGQGPEFLIYFQGTGAADDSGLPNDRFFAVRPEGSVSTLKIQRTERGDSAVYLCASSLREVAFGNNEQFFGPGTRLTVL.

This clonotype is deemed medium-sized. J is TRBJ2-1 and V is TRBV2, with 10 bases aligning to TRBD2. Unmatched junction bases numbered 3, after V lost 3 bases and J lost 4 bases. Germline values: CDR1 SNHLY, CDR2 FYNNEI. The CDR3 has 15 residues. CDR3 residues: CASSDLAGEYNEQFF. CDR3 sequence (DNA): TGTGCCAGCAGTGATCTAGCGGGAGAGTACAATGAGCAGTTCTTC.

This clonotype ranks as large (0.1 to 1%). No DNA is shown, since the ends of the CDR3 on it are uncertain; the CDR3 is the one TCRdb lists. The J gene is TRBJ1-1, the V gene TRBV30. The CDR3 is made up of 9 amino acids, end residues included. From germline, CDR1 is GTSNPN and CDR2 SVGIG (reference sequence). CDR3 sequence reads: CAWAHGTFF.

This clonotype is categorized as medium-sized. J is TRBJ1-2 and V is TRBV4-3; D uncertain. Germline loops: CDR1 LGHNA, CDR2 YSLEER. V was trimmed by 2 bases and J by 4 bases, leaving 14 bases between them. The CDR3 loop spans 15 amino acids. The CDR3 DNA follows: TGCGCCAGCAGCCAATTTTGCAAGGGAGGCTATGGCTACACCTTC. It translates to CASSQFCKGGYGYTF.

Sample share makes this clonotype medium-sized. This sequence joins TRBV20-1 and TRBJ1-4; the D gene is possibly TRBD1 (5 bases). V shed 1 base and J shed 5 bases, with 17 bases lying between them. CDR3 length equals 16 residues. CDR1 is DFQATT, CDR2 SNEGSKA, per germline (reference sequence). The CDR3 region is CSARGEWGEENEKLFF. DNA of the CDR3: TGCAGTGCTAGAGGAGAGTGGGGCGAAGAAAATGAAAAACTGTTTTTT.

This clonotype was seen at least ten times. The V call is TRBV15, the J call TRBJ2-1, with TRBD2 as a possible D gene (7 bases). This CDR3 has 15 amino acids. V lost 1 base and J 9 bases, leaving 16 bases between the germline ends. Germline V CDR1 and CDR2: LNHNV, YYDKDF (reference sequence). The CDR3 coding sequence is TGTGCCACCAGCAGAGTTGGGGGGGCGGGTTCTGAGCAGTTCTTC. This gives the protein CATSRVGGAGSEQFF. The variable domain in full, with the rest retrieved from reference TRBV15 and TRBJ2-1, is DAMVIQNPRYQVTQFGKPVTLSCSQTLNHNVMYWYQQKSSQAPKLLFHYYDKDFNNEADTPDNFQSRRPNTSFCFLDIRSPGLGDTAMYLCATSRVGGAGSEQFFGPGTRLTVL.

This clonotype is labeled as medium-sized. The V and J genes are TRBV7-2 and TRBJ2-1; the D is unclear. The CDR3 sequence is 12 residues long. The V and J ends lost 3 bases and 15 bases respectively, with 15 bases between them. Germline loops: CDR1 SGHTA, CDR2 FQGNSA. Here the CDR3 DNA reads TGTGCCAGCAGCTTGTCGGGCATATTTCCGTTCTTC. The encoded protein is CASSLSGIFPFF.

This clonotype was counted at least ten times. The chain recombines TRBV10-3 with TRBJ2-3, with 10 bases aligning to TRBD2. This CDR3 comprises 17 residues. Germline lookup yields CDR1 ENHRY and CDR2 SYGVKD. V was pared by 2 bases and J by 0 bases, with 5 bases of the junction left unmatched. The CDR3: CAISERTTSGSTDTQYF. CDR3 nucleotides: TGTGCCATCAGTGAGAGAACGACTAGCGGGAGCACAGATACGCAGTATTTT.

This clonotype is large by share. V usage is TRBV28 and J usage is TRBJ1-2; D remains ambiguous. The germline V gene encodes CDR1 MDHEN and CDR2 SYDVKM. With 4 bases removed from V and 3 bases from J, the gap between germline ends came to 9 bases. The CDR3 runs to 13 residues. In DNA, the CDR3 is TGTGCCAGCAGTTCCACACACTACTATGGCTACACCTTC. The encoded protein is CASSSTHYYGYTF.

The gene calls are TRBV30 and TRBJ1-2, with TRBD1 as a possible D gene (5 bases). The germline CDR1 and CDR2 sequences are GTSNPN and SVGIG (reference sequence). This CDR3 is 13 amino acids long. V shed 5 bases and J shed 4 bases, with 14 bases lying between them. The CDR3 DNA sequence: TGTGCCTGGTCTTCCAGGGCTGGCTATGGCTACACCTTC. Its translation is CAWSSRAGYGYTF. The full variable domain, rest sourced from reference TRBV30 and TRBJ1-2, is SQTIHQWPATLVQPVGSPLSLECTVEGTSNPNLYWYRQAAGRGLQLLFYSVGIGQISSEVPQNLSASRPQDRQFILSSKKLLLSDSGFYLCAWSSRAGYGYTFGSGTRLTVV.

This clonotype was counted many times. The chain is built from TRBV7-3 and TRBJ2-5; no reliable D call. CDR1 is SGHTA and CDR2 is FQGTGA in the germline V gene. Between the trimmed V and J ends, which lost 4 bases and 3 bases, there was a span of 12 bases. This CDR3 is 14 amino acids long. The CDR3 coding sequence is TGTGCCAGCAGCTCCCGGACCCCCAAAGAGACCCAGTACTTC. Translated: CASSSRTPKETQYF.

The sample holds a few counts of this clonotype. Here the CDR3 reads CASSGSANQPQHF. Written as DNA, the CDR3 is TGTGCCAGCTCGGGAAGCGCCAATCAGCCCCAGCATTTT. The V call is TRBV18, the J call TRBJ1-5; D uncertain. Germline V gene lookup returns CDR1 KGHSH and CDR2 LQKENI. The CDR3 has 13 amino acids. V dropped 6 bases and J dropped 3 bases, with 9 bases sitting between them. Variable domain in full (rest from reference TRBV18 and TRBJ1-5): NAGVMQNPRHLVRRRGQEARLRCSPMKGHSHVYWYRQLPEEGLKFMVYLQKENIIDESGMPKERFSAEFPKEGPSILRIQQVVRGDSAAYFCASSGSANQPQHFGDGTRLSIL.

This clonotype is medium-sized within its sample. V is TRBV3-1 and J is TRBJ2-7, with D unclear. V was pared by 5 bases and J by 2 bases, with 13 bases between. CDR3 size: 14 residues. Germline values: CDR1 LGHDT, CDR2 YNNKEL (reference sequence). CDR3 region: CASSRTGSTYEQYV. The CDR3 DNA sequence: TGTGCCAGCAGCAGGACGGGCTCAACCTACGAGCAGTACGTC.

This clonotype is categorized as large. The chain combines TRBV20-1 with TRBJ1-6; no clear D. This CDR3 is built from 15 residues. V dropped 1 base and J dropped 10 bases, with 17 bases sitting between them. In germline, CDR1 is DFQATT, CDR2 SNEGSKA (reference sequence). CDR3 nucleotides: TGCAGTGCTAGAGGGCGGGCAGAACATGACTCACCCCTCCACTTT. Translating it yields CSARGRAEHDSPLHF.

This clonotype is termed large. This chain connects TRBV6-5 to TRBJ2-1, with 11 nucleotides matching TRBD2. Looked up from germline, CDR1 is MNHEY and CDR2 is SVGAGI. With 6 bases clipped from V and 9 bases from J, the junction kept 10 bases outside the gene matches. This CDR3 is 15 amino acids long. CDR3 protein: CASSKQTSGAAEQFF. CDR3 DNA: TGTGCCAGCAGCAAACAGACTAGCGGGGCTGCTGAGCAGTTCTTC.

This clonotype is deemed medium-sized (0.01 to 0.1%). CDR3 coding DNA: TGTGCCTGGAGCCCCGGGACAGGGTCTAGTCAGCCCCAGCATTTT. Its protein product is CAWSPGTGSSQPQHF. The rearrangement joins TRBV30 to TRBJ1-5; TRBD1 agrees at 9 bases. Germline V gives CDR1 GTSNPN, CDR2 SVGIG (reference sequence). The CDR3 has 15 amino acids. Trimming at V came to 3 bases and at J to 6 bases, leaving 9 bases not matched to a gene.

In this sample, this clonotype turned up many times. This chain joins TRBV20-1 and TRBJ2-3, with D perhaps matching TRBD1 or TRBD2 (5 bases each). The length of the CDR3 is 15 residues. Trimming stripped 4 bases from V and 4 bases from J, with 18 bases between. Germline values: CDR1 DFQATT, CDR2 SNEGSKA (reference sequence). Written as DNA, the CDR3 is TGCAGTGCTACCCGGGACCGAACCTTGGCAGATACGCAGTATTTT. Its translation is CSATRDRTLADTQYF.